Listed below are T cell receptor beta chains from one sample, sequenced in a study of shared clonotypes between healthy human individuals. Repertoires were generated with immunoSEQ multiplex PCR, while TCRdb's copy carries only in-frame clones and drops some. The sample includes about a million clones, roughly 80% of them seen just once. The material sequenced was memory CD4+ T cells from PBMCs. These TCRs come from a man aged 18 to 35 in good health. Some clones in this sample may be carry-over from other donors' samples. CDR3s include the opening cysteine and the closing phenylalanine or tryptophan. D genes are given only for firm matches. Size values are once, few and many counts, or a class for expanded clones, and some rows have none.

d_gene	len	v_gene	j_gene	abundance	CDR3aa	CDR3nt
NA	11	TRBV30	TRBJ1-2	NA	CAWIRGAFYTF	TGTGCCTGGATTAGGGGGGCATTCTACACCTTC
NA	20	TRBV28	TRBJ1-4	once	CASMGLLGGAAGRGGEKLFF	TGTGCCAGCATGGGTCTGTTGGGTGGAGCTGCGGGGAGGGGTGGTGAAAAACTGTTTTTT
NA	15	TRBV25-1	TRBJ2-2	NA	CASSQGRVWTGELFF	TGTGCCAGCAGTCAGGGGAGGGTGTGGACCGGGGAGCTGTTTTTT
TRBD1	15	TRBV5-1	TRBJ1-4	once	CASSGQGAGSEKLFF	TGCGCCAGCAGTGGACAGGGGGCTGGGTCTGAAAAACTGTTTTTT
TRBD1	16	TRBV6-5	TRBJ1-2	NA	CASSYSGTASRGGYTF	TGTGCCAGCAGTTACTCCGGGACAGCGAGTAGGGGTGGCTACACCTTC
NA	14	TRBV4-1	TRBJ1-2	NA	CASRQGGTNYGYTF	TGCGCCAGCAGACAGGGAGGCACGAACTATGGCTACACCTTC
NA	13	TRBV6-5	TRBJ2-5	NA	CASSYSPQETQYF	TGTGCCAGCAGTTACTCTCCCCAAGAGACCCAGTACTTC
TRBD1	17	TRBV5-8	TRBJ1-5	NA	CASSRDRGGYSNQPQHF	TGTGCCAGCAGCCGTGACAGGGGCGGTTATAGCAATCAGCCCCAGCATTTT
TRBD1	16	TRBV18	TRBJ1-3	NA	CASSPPGQGAGNTIYF	TGTGCCAGCTCACCACCGGGACAGGGGGCTGGAAACACCATATATTTT
TRBD1	16	TRBV2	TRBJ2-1	NA	CASSENGQGLYNEQFF	TGTGCCAGCAGTGAAAATGGACAGGGGCTATACAATGAGCAGTTCTTC
TRBD1	14	TRBV7-8	TRBJ2-1	NA	CASLDRGAYNEQFF	TGTGCCAGCTTGGACAGGGGTGCCTACAATGAGCAGTTCTTC
NA	13	TRBV28	TRBJ1-1	NA	CASSLLGGTEAFF	TGTGCCAGCAGTTTACTTGGGGGGACTGAAGCTTTCTTT
NA	15	TRBV7-9	TRBJ2-2	NA	CASSLGTGFGGELFF	TGTGCCAGCAGCTTAGGGACGGGGTTCGGCGGGGAGCTGTTTTTT
NA	15	TRBV5-1	TRBJ1-5	NA	CASSLGAGSNQPQHF	TGCGCCAGCAGCTTGGGGGCAGGGTCAAATCAGCCCCAGCATTTT
NA	13	TRBV5-5	TRBJ1-1	NA	CASSLLRNTEAFF	TGTGCCAGCAGCTTACTTCGGAACACTGAAGCTTTCTTT
NA	16	TRBV11-1	TRBJ2-2	NA	CASSSHRGRDTGELFF	TGTGCCAGCAGCTCTCACAGGGGGAGGGACACCGGGGAGCTGTTTTTT
TRBD2	14	TRBV7-9	TRBJ2-7	NA	CASTGLAGSHEQYF	TGTGCCAGCACCGGACTAGCGGGAAGTCACGAGCAGTACTTC
TRBD2	13	TRBV29-1	TRBJ2-1	NA	CSVDVGGSGEQFF	TGCAGCGTTGATGTGGGGGGGTCCGGTGAGCAGTTCTTC
TRBD2	15	TRBV5-4	TRBJ2-3	few	CASSFRAGDTDTQYF	TGTGCCAGCAGCTTTAGGGCGGGAGATACAGATACGCAGTATTTT
NA	13	TRBV27	TRBJ1-2	NA	CASSLWRGGGYTF	TGTGCCAGCAGTTTATGGAGGGGTGGTGGCTACACCTTC
NA	12	TRBV6-5	TRBJ1-5	many	CASGRHNQPQHF	TGTGCCAGCGGAAGGCACAATCAGCCCCAGCATTTT
TRBD1	14	TRBV2	TRBJ1-1	NA	CASSQQGAGTEAFF	TGTGCCAGCAGCCAACAGGGGGCCGGTACTGAAGCTTTCTTT
TRBD2	15	TRBV9	TRBJ2-1	NA	CASSVAGGPNNEQFF	TGTGCCAGCAGCGTTGCGGGAGGGCCTAACAATGAGCAGTTCTTC
TRBD2	15	TRBV19	TRBJ2-7	NA	CASSPLAGGLYEQYF	TGTGCCAGTAGCCCCCTGGCGGGAGGCTTGTACGAGCAGTACTTC
NA	14	TRBV28	TRBJ2-7	NA	CASVPSGGSYEQYF	TGTGCCAGCGTTCCATCGGGCGGTTCCTACGAGCAGTACTTC
NA	15	TRBV5-1	TRBJ1-1	NA	CASSLLGRGGAEAFF	TGCGCCAGCAGCTTGTTGGGCAGAGGAGGGGCTGAAGCTTTCTTT
NA	14	TRBV4-3	TRBJ2-7	once	CASSQDLRSYEQYF	TGCGCCAGCAGCCAAGATCTGCGGTCCTACGAGCAGTACTTC
NA	13	TRBV28	TRBJ2-2	once	CASSLLGTGELFF	TGTGCCAGCAGTTTATTAGGGACCGGGGAGCTGTTTTTT
TRBD1	16	TRBV11-3	TRBJ1-1	NA	CASSSGQGGANSEAFF	TGTGCCAGCAGCTCGGGACAGGGTGGGGCGAACTCTGAAGCTTTCTTT
NA	15	TRBV7-3	TRBJ2-7	NA	CASSKASGGDYEQYF	TGTGCCAGCAGCAAAGCCAGCGGCGGGGACTACGAGCAGTACTTC
TRBD2	15	TRBV29-1	TRBJ2-7	NA	CSAKWASGKSHEQYF	TGCAGCGCCAAATGGGCTAGCGGGAAGTCCCACGAGCAGTACTTC
NA	16	TRBV5-6	TRBJ2-1	NA	CASSSYRGGSYNEQFF	TGTGCCAGCAGCTCTTACAGGGGGGGCTCCTACAATGAGCAGTTCTTC
NA	16	TRBV28	TRBJ2-7	few	CASSFMELQGGEEQYF	TGTGCCAGCAGTTTCATGGAATTGCAGGGTGGAGAGGAGCAGTACTTC
NA	16	TRBV21-1	TRBJ1-3	NA	CASSRVGQVSGNTIYF	TGTGCCAGCAGCAGGGTCGGACAGGTCTCTGGAAACACCATATATTTT
TRBD1	11	TRBV20-1	TRBJ2-7	NA	CSARDIQGSCF	TGCAGTGCTAGAGACATACAGGGGAGCTGCTTC
NA	14	TRBV7-8	TRBJ1-3	NA	CASSSSQPAFTIYF	TGTGCCAGCAGCTCGTCCCAACCGGCTTTCACCATATATTTT
NA	14	TRBV2	TRBJ1-3	many	CASSVGRGGNTIYF	TGTGCCAGCAGTGTGGGCAGGGGTGGAAACACCATATATTTT
NA	13	TRBV6-1	TRBJ2-3	NA	CASSARNSDVQYF	TGTGCCAGCAGTGCCAGGAATTCGGACGTCCAGTATTTT
TRBD2	17	TRBV7-9	TRBJ2-3	NA	CASSPRGRAGGADTQYF	TGTGCCAGCAGCCCTCGGGGGCGAGCGGGGGGCGCAGATACGCAGTATTTT
NA	13	TRBV7-9	TRBJ1-4	NA	CASSLTGLEKLFF	TGTGCCAGCAGCTTAACAGGTTTGGAAAAACTGTTTTTT
NA	14	TRBV6-5	TRBJ2-5	NA	CASRRTGTQETQYF	TGTGCCAGCAGAAGGACCGGGACCCAAGAGACCCAGTACTTC
NA	15	TRBV11-2	TRBJ2-2	NA	CASSLFRRNTGELFF	TGTGCCAGCAGCTTATTCCGCAGGAACACCGGGGAGCTGTTTTTT
TRBD1	13	TRBV7-3	TRBJ2-7	NA	CASSLSRGNEQYF	TGTGCCAGCAGCTTAAGCAGGGGGAACGAGCAGTACTTC
TRBD2	14	TRBV2	TRBJ2-1	NA	CASRGLAGVNEQFF	TGTGCCAGCAGGGGGCTAGCGGGAGTGAATGAGCAGTTCTTC
NA	17	TRBV28	TRBJ2-1	NA	CASSNRRRTLSYNEQFF	TGTGCCAGCAGTAACCGTCGCCGGACCCTCTCCTACAATGAGCAGTTCTTC
TRBD2	15	TRBV11-2	TRBJ2-1	NA	CASSLVLRELNEQFF	TGTGCCAGCAGCTTAGTGTTGCGGGAGTTGAATGAGCAGTTCTTC
NA	15	TRBV28	TRBJ2-5	NA	CASSPPLKGWVAQYF	TGTGCCAGCAGTCCCCCGTTAAAGGGCTGGGTGGCCCAGTACTTC
TRBD2	16	TRBV7-3	TRBJ2-7	once	CASSIDSGVPLYEQYF	TGTGCCAGCAGCATCGATAGCGGGGTTCCCCTCTACGAGCAGTACTTC
TRBD2	14	TRBV2	TRBJ2-1	NA	CASSGSGMNNEQFF	TGTGCCAGCAGTGGTAGCGGGATGAACAATGAGCAGTTCTTC